These T cell receptor beta chains were read from a single sample in a study of read filtering for tumor transcriptome and immune sequencing. TCRdb used MiXCR to reprocess the reads, holding one entry per CDR3 protein. Of approximately 90,000 distinct CDR3 sequences in the sample, roughly 21% were seen once. The sample consisted of a population of CD138-negative cells sorted from bone marrow. These receptors were collected from a donor at least 40 years old with multiple myeloma. Both conserved end residues are part of each CDR3. The order of the fields is D gene, clone size, V gene, J gene, CDR3 DNA, CDR3 protein. The D gene is left open where the match is weak. The listing skips clone size in some rows; elsewhere it reads once, few, many or a size class.

.	few	TRBV20-1	TRBJ2-7	TGCAGTGCTAGCCGGGCTTGGGAGCAGTACTTC	CSASRAWEQYF
.	many	TRBV28	TRBJ1-5	TGTGCCAGCAGTTTGGGGGAGGGGAATCAGCCCCAGCATTTT	CASSLGEGNQPQHF
TRBD1	many	TRBV29-1	TRBJ1-1	TGCAGCTCCTCCGAGGACAGGGAGACTGAAGCTTTCTTT	CSSSEDRETEAFF
TRBD2	many	TRBV3-1	TRBJ2-5	TGTGCCAGCAGCGCCCGGGACTATGGGGGAGAGACCCAGTACTTC	CASSARDYGGETQYF
TRBD1	many	TRBV5-1	TRBJ1-2	TGCGCCAGCAGCTTGGGGACAGGGTATGGCTACACCTTC	CASSLGTGYGYTF
.	many	TRBV12-3/TRBV12-4	TRBJ2-2	TGTGCCAGCAGTCAGCCACGACTCACGAACACCGGGGAGCTGTTTTTT	CASSQPRLTNTGELFF
.	many	TRBV5-1	TRBJ1-1	TGCGCCAGCAGCATACAAACCGGGAACACTGAAGCTTTCTTT	CASSIQTGNTEAFF
.	many	TRBV6-2/TRBV6-3	TRBJ1-1	TGTGCCAGCACAAATGTCAGGGTGGGAAGCCTGAACACTGAAGCTTTCTTT	CASTNVRVGSLNTEAFF
.	many	TRBV28	TRBJ1-1	TGTGCCAGCAGTTCCGGCCGGCGGACCGAAGCTTTCTTT	CASSSGRRTEAFF
.	.	TRBV10-1	TRBJ2-3	TGCGCCAGCAGTGAGTCCCAAACCACAGATACGCAGTATTTT	CASSESQTTDTQYF
.	many	TRBV7-3	TRBJ2-1	TGTGCCAGCAGCTTAACGTTTATTGCAGGGCAATCCTACAATGAGCAGTTCTTC	CASSLTFIAGQSYNEQFF
.	.	TRBV7-7	TRBJ1-5	TGTGCTAGCAGCTTATGGGCCAGCGCGGGTTGGGGTCAGCCCCAGCATTTT	CASSLWASAGWGQPQHF
.	many	TRBV6-6	TRBJ1-5	TGTGCCACCGCGGGCAATCACAATCAGCCCCAGCATTTT	CATAGNHNQPQHF
.	.	TRBV5-8	TRBJ2-2	TGTGCCAGCAGCTTGTATTCGCTGTTTTTT	CASSLYSLFF
TRBD1	few	TRBV11-2	TRBJ1-1	TGTGCCAGCAGCCCATCGACAGGGGCTGAAGCTTTCTTT	CASSPSTGAEAFF
.	few	TRBV7-9	TRBJ2-4	TGTGCCAGCAGCTCGAAGGTCGGGGGCTGGAACATTCAGTACTTC	CASSSKVGGWNIQYF
.	many	TRBV28	TRBJ2-5	TGTGCCAGCAGTTTGGGGCCGCCCAGGGAGACCCAGTACTTC	CASSLGPPRETQYF
TRBD1	few	TRBV5-1	TRBJ2-3	TGCGCCAGCAGCTCGGGACAGGCAACAGATACGCAGTATTTT	CASSSGQATDTQYF
.	few	TRBV19	TRBJ2-2	TGTGCCAGTAGTATGGTCACCGGGGAGCTGTTTTTT	CASSMVTGELFF
.	few	TRBV28	TRBJ1-3	TGTGCCAGCAGTCCTGGGGGCCGACGAAACACCATATATTTT	CASSPGGRRNTIYF
.	many	TRBV7-6	TRBJ2-1	TGTGCCAGCAGCCCCGACCAAGGGGTTCGGGGCAATGAGCAGTTCTTC	CASSPDQGVRGNEQFF
.	.	TRBV11-1	TRBJ1-1	TGTGCCAGCAGCTTTTACAGCTACACTGAAGCCTTCTTT	CASSFYSYTEAFF
.	few	TRBV10-3	TRBJ2-2	TGTGCCATCAGTTTAGACACCACGAACACCGGGGAGCTGTTTTTT	CAISLDTTNTGELFF
TRBD1	.	TRBV27	TRBJ1-1	TGTGCCAGCATCGCAATGGGGACAGCTAACACTGAAGCTTTCTTT	CASIAMGTANTEAFF
.	.	TRBV7-9	TRBJ1-1	TGTGCCAGCAGGGGCCGGGCCACTGAAGCTTTCTTT	CASRGRATEAFF
.	many	TRBV6-5	TRBJ2-1	TGTGCCAGCAGTTACGGAAGGGGGGGTATAACTGAGCAGTTCTTC	CASSYGRGGITEQFF
.	few	TRBV28	TRBJ1-5	TGTGCCAGCAGTTTTGCCCAGGTATGGAATCAGCCCCAGCATTTT	CASSFAQVWNQPQHF
.	many	TRBV29-1	TRBJ2-7	TGCAGCGTTGTAGGGACTGAGATCGGGGAGCAGTACTTC	CSVVGTEIGEQYF
.	many	TRBV2	TRBJ1-5	TGTGCCAGCAGTTGGGAGGGGTGGAGCAATCAGCCCCAGCATTTT	CASSWEGWSNQPQHF
TRBD1	many	TRBV4-1	TRBJ1-4	TGCGCCAGCAGCCACGGACAGGGGAATAATGAAAAACTGTTTTTT	CASSHGQGNNEKLFF
.	.	TRBV29-1	TRBJ2-3	TGCAGCGTTCGTCTAGCTTTTATCTCAGATACGCAGTATTTT	CSVRLAFISDTQYF
.	.	TRBV4-1	TRBJ1-2	TGCGCCAGCAGCCAAGCGATGGCGGACTATGGCTACACCTTC	CASSQAMADYGYTF
.	.	TRBV7-6	TRBJ1-1	TGTGACTGCAGCTTTGGGGCAGCCACTGAAGCTTTCTTT	CDCSFGAATEAFF
TRBD1	many	TRBV5-1	TRBJ2-1	TGCGCCAGCAGCTTGGGGGACAGGTATAGTAATGAGCAGTTCTTC	CASSLGDRYSNEQFF
.	many	TRBV7-8	TRBJ2-1	TGTGCCAGCAGCTTACTCAGAAACCCTGGGAATGAGCAGTTCTTC	CASSLLRNPGNEQFF
TRBD1	.	TRBV11-2	TRBJ1-5	TGTGCCAGCAGTACGGACAGGGGCCAGCCCCAGCATTTT	CASSTDRGQPQHF
.	many	TRBV2	TRBJ2-5	TGTGCCAGCAAGACTCAAGAGACCCAGTACTTC	CASKTQETQYF
.	.	TRBV5-1	TRBJ2-1	TGTGCCAGCACCGATAAGGACTGGAGGAATGAGCAGTTCTTC	CASTDKDWRNEQFF
.	many	TRBV14	TRBJ2-1	TGTGCCAGCAGCCAAGATCGGCACAATGAGCAGTTCTTC	CASSQDRHNEQFF
.	few	TRBV11-2	TRBJ1-1	TGTGCCAGCAGCTCCGGGGACAAGACTTTGAAAGCTTTCTTT	CASSSGDKTLKAFF
TRBD1	.	TRBV19	TRBJ2-7	TGTGCCAGTAGTACGGACAGGGTGAGCTCCTACGAGCAGTACTTC	CASSTDRVSSYEQYF
.	many	TRBV11-2	TRBJ2-7	TGTGCCAGCAGCCCCTCCTCCTACGAGCAGTACTTC	CASSPSSYEQYF
.	.	TRBV7-2	TRBJ1-2	TGTGCCAGCAGCCCTAGCTCTATAGGCAGGGAACATGGCTACACCTTC	CASSPSSIGREHGYTF
.	many	TRBV11-2	TRBJ2-1	TGTGCCAGCAGCTTGTGGACTTTTGGGACGCGAGCCAACAATGAGCAGTTCTTC	CASSLWTFGTRANNEQFF
.	many	TRBV7-2	TRBJ2-1	TGTGCCAGCAGCTTAAAGGGGGTCGGTGAGCAGTTCTTC	CASSLKGVGEQFF
.	many	TRBV7-9	TRBJ1-1	TGTGCCAGCAGCTCATCCCCCAGGGGACTGATGAACACTGAAGCTTTCTTT	CASSSSPRGLMNTEAFF